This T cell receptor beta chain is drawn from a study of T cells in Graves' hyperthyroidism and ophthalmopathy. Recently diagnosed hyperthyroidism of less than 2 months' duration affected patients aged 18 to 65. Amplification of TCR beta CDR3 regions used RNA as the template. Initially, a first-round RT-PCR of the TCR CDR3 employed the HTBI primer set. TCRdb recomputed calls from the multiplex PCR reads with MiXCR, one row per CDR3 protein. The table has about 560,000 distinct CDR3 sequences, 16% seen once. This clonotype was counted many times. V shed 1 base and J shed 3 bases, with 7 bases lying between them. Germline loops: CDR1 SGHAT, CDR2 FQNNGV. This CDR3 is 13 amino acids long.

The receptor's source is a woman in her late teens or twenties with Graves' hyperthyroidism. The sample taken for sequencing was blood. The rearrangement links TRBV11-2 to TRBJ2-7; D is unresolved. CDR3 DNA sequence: TGTGCCAGCAGCTTAGCGCTGGGCTACGAGCAGTACTTC. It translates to CASSLALGYEQYF.